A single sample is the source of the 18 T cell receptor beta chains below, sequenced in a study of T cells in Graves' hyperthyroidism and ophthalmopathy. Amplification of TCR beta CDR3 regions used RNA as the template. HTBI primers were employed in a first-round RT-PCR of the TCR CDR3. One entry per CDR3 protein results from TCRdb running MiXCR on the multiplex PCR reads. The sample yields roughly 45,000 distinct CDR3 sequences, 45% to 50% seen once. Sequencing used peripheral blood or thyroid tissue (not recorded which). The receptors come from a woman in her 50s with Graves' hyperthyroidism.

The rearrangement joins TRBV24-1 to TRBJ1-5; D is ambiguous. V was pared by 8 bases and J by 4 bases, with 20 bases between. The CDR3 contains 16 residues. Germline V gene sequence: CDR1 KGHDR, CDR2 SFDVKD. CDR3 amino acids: CATNLRRRFWNQPQHF. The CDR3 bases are TGTGCCACCAACCTAAGGCGGAGATTTTGGAATCAGCCCCAGCATTTT.

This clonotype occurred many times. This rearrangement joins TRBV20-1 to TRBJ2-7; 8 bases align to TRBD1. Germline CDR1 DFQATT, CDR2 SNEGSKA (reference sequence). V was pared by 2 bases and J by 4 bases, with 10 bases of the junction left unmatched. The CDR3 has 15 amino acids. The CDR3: CSARTATGALYEQYF. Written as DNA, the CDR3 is TGCAGTGCTAGAACGGCGACAGGGGCCTTGTACGAGCAGTACTTC.

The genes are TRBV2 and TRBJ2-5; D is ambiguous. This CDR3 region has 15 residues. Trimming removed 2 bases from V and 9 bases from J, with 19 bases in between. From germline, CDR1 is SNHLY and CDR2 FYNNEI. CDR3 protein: CASSERAVSNQPQYF. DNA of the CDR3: TGTGCCAGCAGTGAACGGGCCGTTAGCAATCAGCCCCAGTACTTC.

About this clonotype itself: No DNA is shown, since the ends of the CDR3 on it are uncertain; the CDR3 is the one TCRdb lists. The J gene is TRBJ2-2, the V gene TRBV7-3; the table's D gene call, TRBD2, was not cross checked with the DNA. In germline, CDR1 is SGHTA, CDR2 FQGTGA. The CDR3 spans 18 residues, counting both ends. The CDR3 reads CASSKRENYEQYFGELFF.

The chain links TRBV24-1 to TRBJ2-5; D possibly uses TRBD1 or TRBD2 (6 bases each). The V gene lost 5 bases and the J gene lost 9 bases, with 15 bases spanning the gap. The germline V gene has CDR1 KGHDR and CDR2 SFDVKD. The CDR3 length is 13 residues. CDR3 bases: TGTGCCACCAGTGGGGGGGCTCGACAGCCCCAGTACTTC. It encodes CATSGGARQPQYF.

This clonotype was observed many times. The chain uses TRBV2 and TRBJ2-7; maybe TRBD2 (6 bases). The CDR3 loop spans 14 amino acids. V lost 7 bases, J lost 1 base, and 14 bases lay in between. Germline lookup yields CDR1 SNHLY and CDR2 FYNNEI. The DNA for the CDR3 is TGTGCCAGCATCTTTAGCGGATCGTCCTACGAGCAGTACTTC. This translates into CASIFSGSSYEQYF.

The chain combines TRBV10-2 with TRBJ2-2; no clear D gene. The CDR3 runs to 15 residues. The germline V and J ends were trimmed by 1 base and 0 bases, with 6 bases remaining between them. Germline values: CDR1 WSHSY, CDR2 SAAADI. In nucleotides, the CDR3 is TGCGCCAGCAGTGAGTTTCTCGCGAACACCGGGGAGCTGTTTTTT. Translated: CASSEFLANTGELFF.

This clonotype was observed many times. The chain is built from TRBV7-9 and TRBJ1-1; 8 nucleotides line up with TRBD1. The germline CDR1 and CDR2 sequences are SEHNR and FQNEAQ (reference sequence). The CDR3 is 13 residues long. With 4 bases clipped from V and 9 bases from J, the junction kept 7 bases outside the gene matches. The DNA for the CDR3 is TGTGCCAGCAGCTCCCCCAGGGGGCCGAAAGCTTTCTTT. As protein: CASSSPRGPKAFF.

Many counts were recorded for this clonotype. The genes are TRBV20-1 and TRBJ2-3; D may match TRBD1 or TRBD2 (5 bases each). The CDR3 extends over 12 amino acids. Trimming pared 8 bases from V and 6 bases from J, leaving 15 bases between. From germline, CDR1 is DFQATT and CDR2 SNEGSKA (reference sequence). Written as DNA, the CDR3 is TGCAGTCAGGGACCAGAAGCGGATACGCAGTATTTT. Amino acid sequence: CSQGPEADTQYF.

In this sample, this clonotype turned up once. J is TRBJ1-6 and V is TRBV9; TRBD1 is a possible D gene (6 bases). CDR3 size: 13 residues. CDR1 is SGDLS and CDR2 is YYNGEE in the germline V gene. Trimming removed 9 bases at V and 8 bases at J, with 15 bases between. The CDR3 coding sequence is TGTGCCATCAGGGCAGGGGATTATTCACCCCTCCACTTT. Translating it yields CAIRAGDYSPLHF. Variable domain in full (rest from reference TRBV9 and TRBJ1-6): DSGVTQTPKHLITATGQRVTLRCSPRSGDLSVYWYQQSLDQGLQFLIQYYNGEERAKGNILERFSAQQFPDLHSELNLSSLELGDSALYFCAIRAGDYSPLHFGNGTRLTVT.

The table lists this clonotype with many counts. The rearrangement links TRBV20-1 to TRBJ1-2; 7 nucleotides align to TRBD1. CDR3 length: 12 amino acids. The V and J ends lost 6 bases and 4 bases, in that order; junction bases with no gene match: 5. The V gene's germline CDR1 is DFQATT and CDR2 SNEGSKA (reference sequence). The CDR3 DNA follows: TGCAGTGCCAGGGGACAGATCTATGGCTACACCTTC. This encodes CSARGQIYGYTF.

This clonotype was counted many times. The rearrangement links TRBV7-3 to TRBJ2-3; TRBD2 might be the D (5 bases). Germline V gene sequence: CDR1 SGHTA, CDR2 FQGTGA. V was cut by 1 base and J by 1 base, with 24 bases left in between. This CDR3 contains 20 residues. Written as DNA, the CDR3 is TGTGCCAGCAGCTTAAGTGCCCTAGCTTTCCGCAAGGCGGGCACAGATACGCAGTATTTT. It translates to CASSLSALAFRKAGTDTQYF.

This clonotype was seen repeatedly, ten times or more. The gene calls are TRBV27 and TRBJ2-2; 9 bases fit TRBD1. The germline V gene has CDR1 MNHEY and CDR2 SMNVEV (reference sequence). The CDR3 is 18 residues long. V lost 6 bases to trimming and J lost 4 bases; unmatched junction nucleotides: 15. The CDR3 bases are TGTGCCAGCAGCACGTTTTACTCCGGGACAGGGTCCACCGGGGAGCTGTTTTTT. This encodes CASSTFYSGTGSTGELFF.

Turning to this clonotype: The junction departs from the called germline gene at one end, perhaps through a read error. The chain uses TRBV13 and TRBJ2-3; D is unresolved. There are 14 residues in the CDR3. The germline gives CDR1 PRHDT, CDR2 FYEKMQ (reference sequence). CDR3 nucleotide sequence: TGTGCCAGCAGCTTAAGGGCCAGCACAGATTCGCAGTATTTT. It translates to CASSLRASTDSQYF. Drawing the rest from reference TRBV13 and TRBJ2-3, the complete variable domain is AAGVIQSPRHLIKEKRETATLKCYPIPRHDTVYWYQQGPGQDPQFLISFYEKMQSDKGSIPDRFSAQQFSDYHSELNMSSLELGDSALYFCASSLRASTDSQYFGPGTRLTVL.

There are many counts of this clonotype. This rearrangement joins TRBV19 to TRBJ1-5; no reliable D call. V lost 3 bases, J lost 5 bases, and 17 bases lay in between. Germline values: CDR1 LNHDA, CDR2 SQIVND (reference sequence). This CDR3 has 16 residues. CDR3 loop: CASSMLRSLGDQPQHF. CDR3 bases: TGTGCCAGTAGTATGCTCAGGTCCCTTGGAGATCAGCCCCAGCATTTT.

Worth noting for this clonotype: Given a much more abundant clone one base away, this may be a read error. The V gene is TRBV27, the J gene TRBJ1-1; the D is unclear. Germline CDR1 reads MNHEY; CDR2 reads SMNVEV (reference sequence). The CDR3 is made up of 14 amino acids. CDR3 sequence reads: CASSLLVSATEVFF. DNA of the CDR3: TGTGCCAGCAGTTTACTTGTCAGTGCCACTGAAGTTTTCTTT.

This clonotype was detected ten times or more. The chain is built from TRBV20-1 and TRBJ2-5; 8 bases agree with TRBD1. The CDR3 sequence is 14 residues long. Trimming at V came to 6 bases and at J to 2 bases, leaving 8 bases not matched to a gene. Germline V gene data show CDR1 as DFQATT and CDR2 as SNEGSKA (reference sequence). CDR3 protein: CSARDRRGQETQYF. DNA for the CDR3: TGCAGTGCACGGGACAGGAGGGGACAAGAGACCCAGTACTTC.

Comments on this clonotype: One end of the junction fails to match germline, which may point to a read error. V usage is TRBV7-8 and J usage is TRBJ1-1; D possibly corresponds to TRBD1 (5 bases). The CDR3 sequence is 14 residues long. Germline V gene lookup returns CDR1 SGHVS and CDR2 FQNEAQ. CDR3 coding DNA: TGTGCCAGCAGCTTCGGGGGGGTGAACACTGTAGCTTTCTTT. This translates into CASSFGGVNTVAFF.